What follows are 11 T cell receptor beta chains derived from one specimen sequenced in a study of cytomegalovirus exposure and HLA in healthy donors. The PCR employed 60 Vbeta primers together with 13 Jbeta primers. The repertoire was sequenced with immunoSEQ multiplex PCR; TCRdb's copy has only in-frame clones and lacks some. The repertoire includes 130,000 to 150,000 clones, roughly 80% of them detected once, and about 3.8% sits in the top ten. Sequencing input: PBMCs. The receptors were sampled from a man between 40 and 49 years old in good health and CMV-seropositive.

In DNA, the CDR3 is TGTGCCAGCAGCGTAGGGGGGAGCGGGGGGAGGACTGAAGCTTTCTTT. It translates to CASSVGGSGGRTEAFF. The V and J genes are TRBV9 and TRBJ1-1; D is perhaps TRBD1 (5 bases). The CDR3 has 16 amino acids. Trimming pared 0 bases from V and 5 bases from J, leaving 17 bases between. In germline, CDR1 is SGDLS, CDR2 YYNGEE.

The chain has TRBV30 and TRBJ1-2; TRBD1 is a possible D gene (6 bases). Trimming removed 2 bases at V and 2 bases at J, with 15 bases between. The CDR3 runs to 15 residues. From germline, CDR1 is GTSNPN and CDR2 SVGIG (reference sequence). The DNA for the CDR3 is TGTGCCTGGAGTCCTGTCGGCAGGGGAAACTATGGCTACACCTTC. This encodes CAWSPVGRGNYGYTF. The full variable domain, with the rest looked up from reference TRBV30 and TRBJ1-2, is SQTIHQWPATLVQPVGSPLSLECTVEGTSNPNLYWYRQAAGRGLQLLFYSVGIGQISSEVPQNLSASRPQDRQFILSSKKLLLSDSGFYLCAWSPVGRGNYGYTFGSGTRLTVV.

The chain joins TRBV19 to TRBJ1-1; a weak D match, TRBD1 (5 bases). The germline V gene has CDR1 LNHDA and CDR2 SQIVND (reference sequence). Trimming removed 4 bases at V and 7 bases at J, with 13 bases between. The CDR3 sequence is 13 residues long. The CDR3 region is CASSTRVFDEAFF. CDR3 nucleotides: TGTGCCAGTAGTACCAGGGTTTTCGATGAAGCTTTCTTT.

This sequence joins TRBV7-2 and TRBJ2-7; the match to TRBD2 covers 8 bases. With 5 bases clipped from V and 4 bases from J, the junction kept 10 bases outside the gene matches. Germline loops: CDR1 SGHTA, CDR2 FQGNSA. The CDR3 totals 15 residues. The CDR3 loop is CASSGGGTSRYEQYF. The CDR3 bases are TGTGCCAGCAGCGGCGGGGGGACAAGTAGGTACGAGCAGTACTTC.

This clone was found a few times. A junction boundary mismatches the germline segment, possibly from a read error. This chain uses TRBV7-7 with TRBJ1-1, with TRBD1 as a possible D gene (6 bases). Germline-derived CDR1 and CDR2 are SSHAT and FNYEAQ (reference sequence). The CDR3 is 14 residues long. The CDR3 loop is CASSALRGDTEAFF. CDR3 DNA sequence: TGTGCTAGCAGCGCACTCAGGGGAGACACTGAAGCTTTCTTT. Looking up the rest from reference TRBV7-7 and TRBJ1-1 gives the full variable domain: GAGVSQSPRYKVTKRGQDVTLRCDPISSHATLYWYQQALGQGPEFLTYFNYEAQPDKSGLPSDRFSAERPEGSISTLTIQRTEQRDSAMYRCASSALRGDTEAFFGQGTRLTVV.

The gene calls are TRBV2 and TRBJ2-2; 7 bases are shared with TRBD2. The CDR3 spans 15 residues. Germline-derived CDR1 and CDR2 are SNHLY and FYNNEI. V lost 8 bases and J lost 7; bases outside the gene matches: 13. CDR3 region: CASYEPGGIGGELFF. CDR3 DNA sequence: TGTGCCAGCTACGAACCCGGGGGGATTGGCGGGGAGCTGTTTTTT.

The genes are TRBV7-2 and TRBJ1-1, with D perhaps matching TRBD1 (6 bases). The length of the CDR3 is 14 residues. Germline loops: CDR1 SGHTA, CDR2 FQGNSA. Trimming removed 5 bases from V and 6 bases from J, with 16 bases in between. DNA of the CDR3: TGTGCCAGCAGCCCCCACAGGGACGGCCCTGAAGCTTTCTTT. This encodes CASSPHRDGPEAFF.

The chain employs TRBV2 and TRBJ2-2; D may be TRBD1 (6 bases). The CDR3 sequence is 14 residues long. Germline V lookup: CDR1 SNHLY, CDR2 FYNNEI. Trimming left V 7 bases short and J 5 bases short, with 14 bases between. CDR3 in amino acids: CASIGPGETGELFF. The CDR3 DNA sequence: TGTGCCAGCATAGGGCCAGGGGAGACCGGGGAGCTGTTTTTT.

The chain has TRBV18 and TRBJ1-4, with no clear D. The CDR3 loop spans 15 amino acids. Germline-derived CDR1 and CDR2 are KGHSH and LQKENI. V lost 2 bases and J lost 14, with 21 bases in between. CDR3 in amino acids: CASSPSERLPGRLFF. The CDR3 bases are TGTGCCAGCTCACCATCAGAGCGGTTACCAGGTCGGCTGTTTTTT. The complete variable domain, with remaining parts taken from reference TRBV18 and TRBJ1-4, reads NAGVMQNPRHLVRRRGQEARLRCSPMKGHSHVYWYRQLPEEGLKFMVYLQKENIIDESGMPKERFSAEFPKEGPSILRIQQVVRGDSAAYFCASSPSERLPGRLFFGSGTQLSVL.

The chain employs TRBV29-1 and TRBJ1-5, with D tentatively TRBD1 (6 bases). Between the trimmed V and J ends, which lost 8 bases and 0 bases, there was a span of 11 bases. CDR1 is SQVTM and CDR2 is ANQGSEA in the germline V gene. The CDR3 contains 13 residues. CDR3 in amino acids: CSIRQASNQPQHF. The CDR3 bases are TGCAGCATAAGACAGGCTAGCAATCAGCCCCAGCATTTT. Full variable domain (outside the CDR3, taken from reference TRBV29-1 and TRBJ1-5): SAVISQKPSRDICQRGTSLTIQCQVDSQVTMMFWYRQQPGQSLTLIATANQGSEATYESGFVIDKFPISRPNLTFSTLTVSNMSPEDSSIYLCSIRQASNQPQHFGDGTRLSIL.

J is TRBJ2-7 and V is TRBV2; TRBD2 matches at 9 bases. Germline trimming cut 8 bases from V and 3 bases from J; bases unmatched to any gene: 8. The CDR3 has 14 amino acids. From germline, CDR1 is SNHLY and CDR2 FYNNEI. The chain's CDR3 is CASCGPAGGYEQYF. DNA of the CDR3: TGTGCCAGCTGCGGGCCAGCGGGGGGCTACGAGCAGTACTTC.